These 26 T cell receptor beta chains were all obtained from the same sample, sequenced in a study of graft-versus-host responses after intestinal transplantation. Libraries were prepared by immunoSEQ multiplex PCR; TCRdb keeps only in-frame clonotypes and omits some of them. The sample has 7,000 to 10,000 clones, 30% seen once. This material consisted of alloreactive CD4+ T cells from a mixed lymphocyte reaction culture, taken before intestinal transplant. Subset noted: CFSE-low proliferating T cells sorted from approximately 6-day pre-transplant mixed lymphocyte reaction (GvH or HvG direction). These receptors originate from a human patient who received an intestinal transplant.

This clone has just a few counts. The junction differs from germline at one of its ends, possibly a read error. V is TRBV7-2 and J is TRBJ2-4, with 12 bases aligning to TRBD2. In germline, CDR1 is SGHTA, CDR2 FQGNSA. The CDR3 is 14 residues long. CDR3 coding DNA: TGTGCCAGCAGCTCTAGCGGGAGGGCTTTGAGATGGGACTTC. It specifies CASSSSGRALRWDF.

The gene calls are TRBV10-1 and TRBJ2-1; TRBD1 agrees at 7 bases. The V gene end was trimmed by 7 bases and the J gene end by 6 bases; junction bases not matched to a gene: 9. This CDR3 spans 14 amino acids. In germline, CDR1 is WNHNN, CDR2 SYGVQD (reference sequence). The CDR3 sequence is CASTGTVRINEQFF. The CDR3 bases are TGCGCCAGCACCGGGACAGTTAGAATCAATGAGCAGTTCTTC.

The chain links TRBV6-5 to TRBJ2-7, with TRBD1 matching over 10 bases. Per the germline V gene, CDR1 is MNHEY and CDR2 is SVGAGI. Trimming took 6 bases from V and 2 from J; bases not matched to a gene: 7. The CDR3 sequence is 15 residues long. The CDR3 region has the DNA TGTGCCAGCAGAAACCCGGACAGGGGGACCTACGAGCAGTACTTC. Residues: CASRNPDRGTYEQYF.

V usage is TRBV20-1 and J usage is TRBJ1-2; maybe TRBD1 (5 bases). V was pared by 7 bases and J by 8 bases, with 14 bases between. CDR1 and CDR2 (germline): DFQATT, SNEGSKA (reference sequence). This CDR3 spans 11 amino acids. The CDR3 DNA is TGCAGTGTTAAAACTGGGGGGGGCTACACCTTC. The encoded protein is CSVKTGGGYTF.

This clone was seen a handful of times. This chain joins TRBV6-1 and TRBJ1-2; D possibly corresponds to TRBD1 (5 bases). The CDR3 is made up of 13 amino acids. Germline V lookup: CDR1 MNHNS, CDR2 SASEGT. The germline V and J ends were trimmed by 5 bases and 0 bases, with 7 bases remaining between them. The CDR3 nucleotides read TGTGCCAGCAGTCAGACAGCTAACTATGGCTACACCTTC. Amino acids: CASSQTANYGYTF.

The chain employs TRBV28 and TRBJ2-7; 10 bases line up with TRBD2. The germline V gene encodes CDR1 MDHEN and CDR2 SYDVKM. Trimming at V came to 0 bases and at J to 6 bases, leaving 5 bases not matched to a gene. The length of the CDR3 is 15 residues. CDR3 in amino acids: CASSLWGTSEAEQYF. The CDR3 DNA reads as TGTGCCAGCAGTTTATGGGGGACTAGCGAGGCCGAGCAGTACTTC.

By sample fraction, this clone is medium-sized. The CDR3 nucleotides read TGTGCCAGCAGTTTAAAGGGCGCAGGGGGGAAGACCGGGGAGCTGTTTTTT. This codes for CASSLKGAGGKTGELFF. The chain carries TRBV27 and TRBJ2-2, with a tentative D call TRBD1 (7 bases). CDR1 is MNHEY, CDR2 SMNVEV, per germline (reference sequence). CDR3 length: 17 amino acids. V lost 2 bases and J lost 5, with 18 bases in between.

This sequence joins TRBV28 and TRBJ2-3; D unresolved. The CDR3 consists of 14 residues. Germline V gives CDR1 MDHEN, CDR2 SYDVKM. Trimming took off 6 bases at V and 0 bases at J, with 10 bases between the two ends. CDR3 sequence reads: CASSPSTSTDTQYF. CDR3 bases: TGTGCCAGCAGCCCGTCTACTAGCACAGATACGCAGTATTTT.

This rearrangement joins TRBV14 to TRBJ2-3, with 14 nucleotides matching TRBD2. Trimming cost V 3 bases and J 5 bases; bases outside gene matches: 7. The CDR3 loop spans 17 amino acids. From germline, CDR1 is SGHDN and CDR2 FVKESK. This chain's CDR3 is CASSHPTSGGARDTQYF. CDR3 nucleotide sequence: TGTGCCAGCAGCCACCCGACTAGCGGGGGGGCCAGAGATACGCAGTATTTT.

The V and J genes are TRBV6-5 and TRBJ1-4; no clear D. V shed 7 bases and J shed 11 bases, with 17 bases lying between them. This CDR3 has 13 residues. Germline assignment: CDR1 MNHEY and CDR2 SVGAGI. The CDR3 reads CASTYDPGGKLFF. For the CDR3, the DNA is TGTGCCAGCACCTATGATCCGGGAGGGAAACTGTTTTTT.

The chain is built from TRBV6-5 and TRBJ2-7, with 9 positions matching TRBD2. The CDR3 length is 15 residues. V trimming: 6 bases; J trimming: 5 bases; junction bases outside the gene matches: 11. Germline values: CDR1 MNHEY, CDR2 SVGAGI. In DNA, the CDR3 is TGTGCCAGCAGATCTTGGACTAGCGAGGTCCACGAGCAGTACTTC. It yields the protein CASRSWTSEVHEQYF.

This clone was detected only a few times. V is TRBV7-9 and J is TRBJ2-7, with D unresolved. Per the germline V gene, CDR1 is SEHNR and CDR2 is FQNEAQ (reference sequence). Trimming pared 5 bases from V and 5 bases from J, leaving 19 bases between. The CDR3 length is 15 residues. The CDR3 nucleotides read TGTGCCAGCAGCCCATTGAGGATGGTTGAGAACGAGCAGTACTTC. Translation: CASSPLRMVENEQYF. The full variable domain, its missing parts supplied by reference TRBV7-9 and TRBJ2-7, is DTGVSQNPRHKITKRGQNVTFRCDPISEHNRLYWYRQTLGQGPEFLTYFQNEAQLEKSRLLSDRFSAERPKGSFSTLEIQRTEQGDSAMYLCASSPLRMVENEQYFGPGTRLTVT.

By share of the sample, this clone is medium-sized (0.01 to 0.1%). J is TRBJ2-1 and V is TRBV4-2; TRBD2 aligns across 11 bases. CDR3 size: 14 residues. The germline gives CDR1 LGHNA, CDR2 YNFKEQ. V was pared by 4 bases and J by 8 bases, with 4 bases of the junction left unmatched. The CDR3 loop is CASSLSGGADEQFF. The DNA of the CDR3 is TGTGCCAGCAGCCTTAGCGGGGGGGCGGATGAGCAGTTCTTC.

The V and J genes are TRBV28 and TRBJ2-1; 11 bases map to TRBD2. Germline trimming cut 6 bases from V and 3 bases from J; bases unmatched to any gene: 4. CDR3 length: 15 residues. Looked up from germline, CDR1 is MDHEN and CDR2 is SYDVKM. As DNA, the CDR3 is TGTGCCAGCAGCCTCACTAGCGGGGGCTACAATGAGCAGTTCTTC. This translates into CASSLTSGGYNEQFF.

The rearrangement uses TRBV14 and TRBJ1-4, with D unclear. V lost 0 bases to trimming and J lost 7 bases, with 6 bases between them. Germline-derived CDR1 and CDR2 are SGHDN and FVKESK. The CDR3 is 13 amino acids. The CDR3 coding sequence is TGTGCCAGCAGCCAAGACATAGTTGAAAAACTGTTTTTT. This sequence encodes CASSQDIVEKLFF.

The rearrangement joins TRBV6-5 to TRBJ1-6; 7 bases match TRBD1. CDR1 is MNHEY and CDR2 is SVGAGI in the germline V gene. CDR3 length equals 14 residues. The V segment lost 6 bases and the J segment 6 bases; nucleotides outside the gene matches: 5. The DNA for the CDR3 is TGTGCCAGCAGCCCGGGACAGTCTAATTCACCCCTCCACTTT. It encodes CASSPGQSNSPLHF.

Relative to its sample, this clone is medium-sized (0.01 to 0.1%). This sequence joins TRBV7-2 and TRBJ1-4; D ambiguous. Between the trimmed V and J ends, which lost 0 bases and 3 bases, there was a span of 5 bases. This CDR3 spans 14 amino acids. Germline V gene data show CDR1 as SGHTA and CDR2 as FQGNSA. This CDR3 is CASSLATANEKLFF. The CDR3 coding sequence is TGTGCCAGCAGCTTAGCGACTGCTAATGAAAAACTGTTTTTT.

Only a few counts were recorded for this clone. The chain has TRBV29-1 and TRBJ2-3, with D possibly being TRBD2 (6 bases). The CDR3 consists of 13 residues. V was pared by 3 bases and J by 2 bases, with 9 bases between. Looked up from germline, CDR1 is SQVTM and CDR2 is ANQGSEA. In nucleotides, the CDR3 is TGCAGCGTTGAGGGGACTGCCACAGATACGCAGTATTTT. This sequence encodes CSVEGTATDTQYF.

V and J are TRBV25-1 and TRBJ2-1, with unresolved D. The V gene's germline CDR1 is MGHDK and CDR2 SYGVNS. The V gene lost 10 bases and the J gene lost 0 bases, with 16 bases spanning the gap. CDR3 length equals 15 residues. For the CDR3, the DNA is TGTGCCAACCCTTACCCGAACAGCTCCTACAATGAGCAGTTCTTC. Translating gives CANPYPNSSYNEQFF.

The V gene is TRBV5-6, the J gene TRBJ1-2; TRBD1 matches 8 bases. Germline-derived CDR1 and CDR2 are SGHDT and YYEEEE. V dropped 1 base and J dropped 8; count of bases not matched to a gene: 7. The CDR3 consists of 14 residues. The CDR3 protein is CASSLWPGGAGYTF. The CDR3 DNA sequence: TGTGCCAGCAGCTTGTGGCCAGGGGGCGCGGGCTACACCTTC.

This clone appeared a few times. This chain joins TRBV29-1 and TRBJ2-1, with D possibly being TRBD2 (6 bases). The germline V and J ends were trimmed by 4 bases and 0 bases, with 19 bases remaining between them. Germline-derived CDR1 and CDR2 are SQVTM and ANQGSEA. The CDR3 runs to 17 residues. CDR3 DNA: TGCAGCGTTGGAAACCTAGCGAGTGAGATCTCCTACAATGAGCAGTTCTTC. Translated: CSVGNLASEISYNEQFF.

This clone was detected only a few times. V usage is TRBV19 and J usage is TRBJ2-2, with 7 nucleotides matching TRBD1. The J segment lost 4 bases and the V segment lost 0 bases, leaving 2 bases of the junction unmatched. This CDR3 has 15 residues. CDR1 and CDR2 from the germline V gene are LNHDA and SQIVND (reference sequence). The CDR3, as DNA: TGTGCCAGTAGTATAGAGAACAGGGGCACCGGGGAGCTGTTTTTT. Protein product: CASSIENRGTGELFF.

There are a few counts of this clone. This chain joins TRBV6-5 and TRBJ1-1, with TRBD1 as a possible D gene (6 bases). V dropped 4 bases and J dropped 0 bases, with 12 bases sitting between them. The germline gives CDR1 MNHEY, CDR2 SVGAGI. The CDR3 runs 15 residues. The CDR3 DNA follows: TGTGCCAGCAGTTGGGGGGGGCCGATGAACACTGAAGCTTTCTTT. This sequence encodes CASSWGGPMNTEAFF.

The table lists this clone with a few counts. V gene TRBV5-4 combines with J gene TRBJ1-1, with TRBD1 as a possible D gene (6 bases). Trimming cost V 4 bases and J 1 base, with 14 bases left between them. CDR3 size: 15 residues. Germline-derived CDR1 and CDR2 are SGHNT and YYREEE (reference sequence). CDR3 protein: CASSPRRGGNTEAFF. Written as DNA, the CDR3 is TGTGCCAGCAGCCCCCGTCGAGGGGGGAACACTGAAGCTTTCTTT.

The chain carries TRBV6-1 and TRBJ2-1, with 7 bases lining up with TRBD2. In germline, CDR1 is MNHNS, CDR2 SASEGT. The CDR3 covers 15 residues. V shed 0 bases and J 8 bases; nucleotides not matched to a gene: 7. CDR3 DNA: TGTGCCAGCAGTGAAGCACGACTAGCCCTCTATGAGCAGTTCTTC. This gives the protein CASSEARLALYEQFF.

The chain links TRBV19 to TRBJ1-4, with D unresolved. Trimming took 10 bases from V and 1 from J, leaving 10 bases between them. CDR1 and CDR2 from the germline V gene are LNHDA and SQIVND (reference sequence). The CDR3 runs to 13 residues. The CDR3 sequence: CAIRILTNEKLFF. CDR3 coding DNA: TGTGCCATCAGAATTCTAACTAATGAAAAACTGTTTTTT.